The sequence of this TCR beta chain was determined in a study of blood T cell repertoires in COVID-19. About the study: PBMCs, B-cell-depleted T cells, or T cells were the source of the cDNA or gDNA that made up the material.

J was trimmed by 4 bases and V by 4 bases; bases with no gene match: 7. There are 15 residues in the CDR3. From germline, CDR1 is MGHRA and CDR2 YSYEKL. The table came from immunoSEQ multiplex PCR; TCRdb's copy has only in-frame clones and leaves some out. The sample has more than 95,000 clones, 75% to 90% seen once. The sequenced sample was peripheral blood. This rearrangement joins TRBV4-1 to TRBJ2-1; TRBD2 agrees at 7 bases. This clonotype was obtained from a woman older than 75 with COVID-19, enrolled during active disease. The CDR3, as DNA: TGCGCCAGCAGCCGCTCCGGGACTAAGTACAATGAGCAGTTCTTC. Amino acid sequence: CASSRSGTKYNEQFF.